This TCR beta chain came from a study of identical twins. Study conclusions and caveats: Cross-sectional statistical analysis, not tracking of the same donors, underpinned the conclusions. Insertions were reduced in abundant cord blood beta clonotypes but not in memory repertoires.

This clonotype occurred many times. The target antigen is unknown. Unique molecular identifiers were in the cDNA, with template-switch universal primer binding. Using its own MiXCR run on the 5' RACE reads, TCRdb lists one record per CDR3 protein. The sample lists more than 650,000 distinct CDR3 sequences; around 6.1% were seen once. Germline V CDR1 and CDR2: SGHAT, FQNNGV. The CDR3 totals 19 residues. Deletions cut 7 bases from V and 2 bases from J, with 28 bases between. Sequenced material: naive T cells sorted from blood. This receptor was obtained from a man younger than 35 in good health. This rearrangement joins TRBV11-2 to TRBJ2-3; the D is unclear. The CDR3 region has the DNA TGTGCCAGCAAAAGAATCCCCATTTCTCGGGCAGTTATCACAGATACGCAGTATTTT. Its translation is CASKRIPISRAVITDTQYF.